The 12 T cell receptor beta chains below were found in one sample sequenced in a study of T cell responses to AZD1222 COVID-19 vaccine. The repertoire was sequenced with immunoSEQ multiplex PCR; TCRdb's copy has only in-frame clones and lacks some. Of roughly 150,000 clones listed, about nine tenths are singletons. This specimen was peripheral blood, taken on day 0 of MenACWY control vaccination. The receptors were sampled from an adult in good health.

The V and J genes are TRBV5-6 and TRBJ2-7; 7 bases are a match to TRBD1. The CDR3 covers 16 residues. The ends lost 1 base at V and 2 bases at J; junction bases unmatched: 9. CDR1 is SGHDT and CDR2 is YYEEEE in the germline V gene. CDR3 region: CASSLRRRGPAYEQYF. The CDR3 bases are TGTGCCAGCAGCTTGAGAAGAAGGGGGCCAGCCTACGAGCAGTACTTC.

The chain recombines TRBV5-1 with TRBJ2-7; possibly TRBD2 for D (5 bases). In germline, CDR1 is SGHRS, CDR2 YFSETQ. The CDR3 runs 15 residues. The V gene lost 4 bases and the J gene lost 1 base, with 15 bases spanning the gap. CDR3 DNA: TGCGCCAGCAGCCCGTCAGGCGGGTCTTCCTACGAGCAGTACTTC. Translating gives CASSPSGGSSYEQYF.

The genes are TRBV6-2 or TRBV6-3 and TRBJ2-7, with D possibly being TRBD1 (5 bases). The V gene's germline CDR1 is MNHEY and CDR2 SVGEGT. Between the trimmed V and J ends, which lost 2 bases and 2 bases, there was a span of 7 bases. The CDR3 extends over 13 amino acids. The CDR3 loop is CASSYRQTYEQYF. DNA for the CDR3: TGTGCCAGCAGTTACCGACAGACCTACGAGCAGTACTTC.

This sequence joins TRBV24-1 and TRBJ2-5; 12 bases align to TRBD2. This CDR3 is built from 15 residues. Trimming at V came to 5 bases and at J to 5 bases, leaving 5 bases not matched to a gene. Germline values: CDR1 KGHDR, CDR2 SFDVKD. The CDR3 coding sequence is TGTGCCACCAGTGGCCTAGCGGGAGGGCGGGAGACCCAGTACTTC. Protein product: CATSGLAGGRETQYF.

Details on this clone: The same CDR3 can be traced to other DNA sequences in this sample. This CDR3 is CASSPLGGSYEQYF. In DNA, the CDR3 is TGTGCCAGCTCACCACTAGGCGGCTCCTACGAGCAGTACTTC. The chain carries TRBV18 and TRBJ2-7; D call uncertain. The CDR3 loop spans 14 amino acids. Deletions cut 1 base from V and 0 bases from J, with 7 bases between. CDR1 is KGHSH, CDR2 LQKENI, per germline.

The V and J genes are TRBV11-3 and TRBJ2-7, with no clear D. This CDR3 region has 13 residues. The V end lost 1 base, the J end lost 7 bases, and 11 bases lay between the germline ends. Germline assignment: CDR1 SGHNT and CDR2 YENEEA. CDR3 amino acids: CASSLVRSREQYF. CDR3 nucleotides: TGTGCCAGCAGCTTAGTCCGCTCTCGGGAGCAGTACTTC.

The chain links TRBV7-9 to TRBJ2-1; 13 positions agree with TRBD2. Per the germline V gene, CDR1 is SEHNR and CDR2 is FQNEAQ (reference sequence). J was trimmed by 14 bases and V by 5 bases; bases with no gene match: 15. This CDR3 contains 16 residues. The CDR3 DNA reads TGTGCCAGCAGCCTGCGGACTAGCGGGAGCAGGTGGAGTGAGTTCTTC. It is translated as CASSLRTSGSRWSEFF.

The rearrangement uses TRBV29-1 and TRBJ2-1; 8 bases fit TRBD2. J gave up 6 bases and V 5 bases, and 3 bases lay outside the gene matches. Looked up from germline, CDR1 is SQVTM and CDR2 is ANQGSEA. The CDR3 sequence is 12 residues long. The chain's CDR3 is CSVSGGFNEQFF. The DNA of the CDR3 is TGCAGCGTTTCGGGAGGGTTCAATGAGCAGTTCTTC.

The genes are TRBV5-1 and TRBJ1-3; no reliable D call. Germline lookup yields CDR1 SGHRS and CDR2 YFSETQ. The ends were cut back, 1 base at V and 0 bases at J, with 8 bases in the middle. The CDR3 has 15 residues. CDR3 DNA: TGCGCCAGCAGCTTGTATTCGAGCTCTGGAAACACCATATATTTT. Residues: CASSLYSSSGNTIYF. Using reference TRBV5-1 and TRBJ1-3 for the parts outside the CDR3, the full variable domain is KAGVTQTPRYLIKTRGQQVTLSCSPISGHRSVSWYQQTPGQGLQFLFEYFSETQRNKGNFPGRFSGRQFSNSRSEMNVSTLELGDSALYLCASSLYSSSGNTIYFGEGSWLTVV.

The chain combines TRBV6-6 with TRBJ1-2, with D uncertain. CDR1 and CDR2 from the germline V gene are MNHNY and SVGAGI (reference sequence). This CDR3 has 14 residues. Deletions cut 0 bases from V and 8 bases from J, with 13 bases between. Written as DNA, the CDR3 is TGTGCCAGCAGTTACTCGGAAGGTTATGCGGGCTACACCTTC. Protein sequence: CASSYSEGYAGYTF.

The genes are TRBV6-5 and TRBJ2-2; TRBD2 agrees at 8 bases. The length of the CDR3 is 14 residues. Trimming cost V 4 bases and J 6 bases; bases outside gene matches: 4. In germline, CDR1 is MNHEY, CDR2 SVGAGI. The CDR3 nucleotides read TGTGCCAGCAGTTGGCAGCGGGGGCCCGGGGAGCTGTTTTTT. Its protein is CASSWQRGPGELFF.

The V gene is TRBV7-2, the J gene TRBJ1-1; weak D call: TRBD1 (5 bases). The V end was cut by 6 bases, the J end by 6 bases, with 14 bases between. The CDR3 is 13 residues long. Germline CDR1 reads SGHTA; CDR2 reads FQGNSA. CDR3 bases: TGTGCCAGCAGTTTCAGGCTCAGGGCTGAAGCTTTCTTT. Its translation is CASSFRLRAEAFF.